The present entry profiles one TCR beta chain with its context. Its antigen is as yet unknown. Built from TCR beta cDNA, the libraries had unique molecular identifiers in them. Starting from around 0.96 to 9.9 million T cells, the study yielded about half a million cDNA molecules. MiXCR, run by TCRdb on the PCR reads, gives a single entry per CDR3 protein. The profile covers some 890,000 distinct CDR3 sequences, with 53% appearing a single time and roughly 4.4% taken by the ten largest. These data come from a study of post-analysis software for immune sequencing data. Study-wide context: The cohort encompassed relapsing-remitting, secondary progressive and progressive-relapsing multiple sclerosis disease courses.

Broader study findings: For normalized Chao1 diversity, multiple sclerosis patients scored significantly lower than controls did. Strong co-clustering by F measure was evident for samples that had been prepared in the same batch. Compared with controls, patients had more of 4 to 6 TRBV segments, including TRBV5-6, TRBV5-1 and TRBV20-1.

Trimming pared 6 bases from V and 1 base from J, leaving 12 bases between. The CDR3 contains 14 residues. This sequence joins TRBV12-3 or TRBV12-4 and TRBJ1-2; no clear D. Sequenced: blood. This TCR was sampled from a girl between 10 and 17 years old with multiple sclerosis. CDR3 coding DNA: TGTGCCAGCAGACGCCCGGGTTTTAACTATGGCTACACCTTC. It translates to CASRRPGFNYGYTF.